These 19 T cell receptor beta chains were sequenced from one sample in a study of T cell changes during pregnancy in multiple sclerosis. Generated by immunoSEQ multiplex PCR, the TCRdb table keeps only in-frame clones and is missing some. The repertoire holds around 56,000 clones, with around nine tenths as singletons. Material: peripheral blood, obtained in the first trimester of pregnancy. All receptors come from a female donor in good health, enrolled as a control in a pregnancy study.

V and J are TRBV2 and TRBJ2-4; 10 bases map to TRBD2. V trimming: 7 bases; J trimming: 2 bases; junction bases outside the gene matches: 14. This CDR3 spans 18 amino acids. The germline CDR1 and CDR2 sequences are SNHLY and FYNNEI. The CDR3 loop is CASIPGTSVLLSKNIQYF. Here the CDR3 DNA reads TGTGCCAGCATCCCAGGGACTAGCGTTTTACTATCCAAAAACATTCAGTACTTC.

The CDR3 is CASSSHREDTQYF. In DNA form, the CDR3 reads TGTGCCAGCAGCTCCCACAGGGAAGATACGCAGTATTTT. The rearrangement links TRBV7-2 to TRBJ2-3; D might be TRBD1 (6 bases). This CDR3 comprises 13 residues. The V gene's germline CDR1 is SGHTA and CDR2 FQGNSA. V shed 4 bases and J shed 5 bases, with 10 bases lying between them.

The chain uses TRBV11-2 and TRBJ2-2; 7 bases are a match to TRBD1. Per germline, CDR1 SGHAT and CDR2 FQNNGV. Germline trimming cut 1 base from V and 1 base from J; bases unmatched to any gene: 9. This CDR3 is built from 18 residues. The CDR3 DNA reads TGTGCCAGCAGCTTAGGGCATACCGGGACAGTGAACACCGGGGAGCTGTTTTTT. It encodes CASSLGHTGTVNTGELFF. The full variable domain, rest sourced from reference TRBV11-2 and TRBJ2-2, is EAGVAQSPRYKIIEKRQSVAFWCNPISGHATLYWYQQILGQGPKLLIQFQNNGVVDDSQLPKDRFSAERLKGVDSTLKIQPAKLEDSAVYLCASSLGHTGTVNTGELFFGEGSRLTVL.

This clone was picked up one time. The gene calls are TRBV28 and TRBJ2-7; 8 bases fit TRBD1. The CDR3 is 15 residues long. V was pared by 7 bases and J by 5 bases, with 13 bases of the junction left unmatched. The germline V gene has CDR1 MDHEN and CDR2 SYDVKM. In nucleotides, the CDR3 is TGTGCCAGCATGGGACCGGGACAGGTTCTTAACGAGCAGTACTTC. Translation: CASMGPGQVLNEQYF.

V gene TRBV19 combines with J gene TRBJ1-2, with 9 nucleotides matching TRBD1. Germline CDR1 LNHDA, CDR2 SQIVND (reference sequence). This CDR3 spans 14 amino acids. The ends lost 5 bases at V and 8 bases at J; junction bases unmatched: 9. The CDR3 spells CASSPQGQGGGYTF. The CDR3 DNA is TGTGCCAGTAGTCCCCAGGGACAGGGTGGAGGCTACACCTTC.

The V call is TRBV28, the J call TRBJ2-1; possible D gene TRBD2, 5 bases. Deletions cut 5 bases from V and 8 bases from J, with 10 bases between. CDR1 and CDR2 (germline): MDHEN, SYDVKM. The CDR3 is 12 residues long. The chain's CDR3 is CASSSLADEQFF. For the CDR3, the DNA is TGTGCCAGCAGTAGCCTAGCCGATGAGCAGTTCTTC.

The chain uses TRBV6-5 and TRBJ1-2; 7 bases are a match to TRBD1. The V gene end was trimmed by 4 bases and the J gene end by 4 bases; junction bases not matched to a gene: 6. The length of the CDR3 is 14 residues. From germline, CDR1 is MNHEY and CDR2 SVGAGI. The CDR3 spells CASSSIGTVYGYTF. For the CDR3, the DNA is TGTGCCAGCAGTTCCATCGGGACAGTCTATGGCTACACCTTC.

This CDR3 is CASSFSTGVGGELFF. The CDR3 bases are TGTGCCAGCAGCTTCTCGACCGGGGTAGGCGGGGAGCTGTTTTTT. The J gene is TRBJ2-2, the V gene TRBV7-8; the D gene is possibly TRBD2 (5 bases). There are 15 residues in the CDR3. The germline V gene encodes CDR1 SGHVS and CDR2 FQNEAQ. Between the trimmed V and J ends, which lost 3 bases and 7 bases, there was a span of 15 bases.

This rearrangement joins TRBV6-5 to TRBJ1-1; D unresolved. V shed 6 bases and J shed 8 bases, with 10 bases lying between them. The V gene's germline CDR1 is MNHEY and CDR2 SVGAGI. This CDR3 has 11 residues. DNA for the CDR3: TGTGCCAGCAGCCTCAAGCACGAAGCTTTCTTT. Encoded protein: CASSLKHEAFF.

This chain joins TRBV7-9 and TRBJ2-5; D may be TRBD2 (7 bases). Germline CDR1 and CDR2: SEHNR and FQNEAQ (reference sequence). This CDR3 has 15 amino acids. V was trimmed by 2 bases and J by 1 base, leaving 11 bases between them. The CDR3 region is CASSLRGGLQETQYF. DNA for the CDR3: TGTGCCAGCAGCTTAAGGGGGGGGCTCCAAGAGACCCAGTACTTC.

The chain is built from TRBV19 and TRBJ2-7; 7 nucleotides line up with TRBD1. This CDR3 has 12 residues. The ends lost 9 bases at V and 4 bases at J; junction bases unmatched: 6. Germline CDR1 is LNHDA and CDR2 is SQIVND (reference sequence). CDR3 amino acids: CASSAQGYEQYF. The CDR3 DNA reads TGTGCCAGCTCCGCACAGGGGTACGAGCAGTACTTC.

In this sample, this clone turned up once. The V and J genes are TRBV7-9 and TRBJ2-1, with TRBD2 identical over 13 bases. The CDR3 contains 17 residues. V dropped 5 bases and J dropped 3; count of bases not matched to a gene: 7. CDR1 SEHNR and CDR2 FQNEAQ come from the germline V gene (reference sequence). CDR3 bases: TGTGCCAGCAGCCAACGGACTAGCGGGAGACTCTACAATGAGCAGTTCTTC. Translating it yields CASSQRTSGRLYNEQFF.

In DNA, the CDR3 is TGCGCCAGCAGCCAAGAAGGGACTAGCGGGGGTATTAGCACAGATACGCAGTATTTT. Amino acids: CASSQEGTSGGISTDTQYF. The genes are TRBV4-1 and TRBJ2-3; TRBD2 agrees at 14 bases. Losses at the gene ends were 0 bases for V and 0 bases for J; bases not matched to a gene: 5. CDR1 is MGHRA, CDR2 YSYEKL, per germline. This CDR3 region has 19 residues.

CDR3 residues: CASSLAGFQETQYF. The CDR3 region has the DNA TGTGCCAGCAGTTTGGCAGGGTTCCAAGAGACCCAGTACTTC. The rearrangement uses TRBV27 and TRBJ2-5; D might be TRBD1 (5 bases). The CDR3 is 14 amino acids. The V and J ends lost 3 bases and 1 base respectively, with 9 bases between them. Germline CDR1 MNHEY, CDR2 SMNVEV (reference sequence).

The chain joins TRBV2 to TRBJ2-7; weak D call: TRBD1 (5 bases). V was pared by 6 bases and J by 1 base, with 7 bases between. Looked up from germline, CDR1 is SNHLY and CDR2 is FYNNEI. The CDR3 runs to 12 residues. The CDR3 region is CASSRQSYEQYF. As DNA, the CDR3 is TGTGCCAGCAGCCGACAGTCCTACGAGCAGTACTTC.

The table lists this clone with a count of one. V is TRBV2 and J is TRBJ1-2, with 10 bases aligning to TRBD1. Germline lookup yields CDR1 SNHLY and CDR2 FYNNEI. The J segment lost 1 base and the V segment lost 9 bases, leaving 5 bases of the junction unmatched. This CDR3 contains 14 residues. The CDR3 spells CARRGTGDNYGYTF. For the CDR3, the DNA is TGTGCCAGAAGAGGGACAGGGGATAACTATGGCTACACCTTC.

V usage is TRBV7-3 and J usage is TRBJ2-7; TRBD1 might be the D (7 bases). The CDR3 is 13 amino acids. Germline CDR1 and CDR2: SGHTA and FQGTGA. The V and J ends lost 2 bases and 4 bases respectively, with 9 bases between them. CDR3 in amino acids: CASSLQGGYEQYF. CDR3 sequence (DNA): TGTGCCAGCAGCTTACAGGGGGGATACGAGCAGTACTTC. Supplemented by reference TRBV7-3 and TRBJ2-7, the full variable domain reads GAGVSQTPSNKVTEKGKYVELRCDPISGHTALYWYRQSLGQGPEFLIYFQGTGAADDSGLPNDRFFAVRPEGSVSTLKIQRTERGDSAVYLCASSLQGGYEQYFGPGTRLTVT.

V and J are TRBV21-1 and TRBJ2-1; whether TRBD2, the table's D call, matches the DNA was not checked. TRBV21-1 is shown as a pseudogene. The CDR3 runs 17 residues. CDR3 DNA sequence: TGTGCCAGCAGCCCTCGACTAGCGGGAGTCGTCTACAATGAGCAGTTCTTC. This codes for CASSPRLAGVVYNEQFF.

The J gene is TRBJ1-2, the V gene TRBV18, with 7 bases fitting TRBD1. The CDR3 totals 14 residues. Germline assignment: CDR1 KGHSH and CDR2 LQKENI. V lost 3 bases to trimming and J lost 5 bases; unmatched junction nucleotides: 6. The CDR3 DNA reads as TGTGCCAGCTCACCCACAGGGGTACTATATGGCTACACCTTC. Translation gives CASSPTGVLYGYTF.